This T cell receptor beta chain came from a study of regulatory T cells in long-lasting Graves disease. The germline CDR1 and CDR2 sequences are MNHNS and SASEGT. The CDR3 is 15 residues long. V was pared by 4 bases and J by 6 bases, with 6 bases of the junction left unmatched. Stated time point: newly diagnosed GD, antithyroid drugs for less than 3 months. The TCR library was prepared using RNA isolated from PBMCs. This clonotype was found a few times. Combining iRepertoire HTBI primers with Arm-PCR of CDR3 regions, the authors built TCR beta libraries. TCRdb re-called the multiplex PCR reads with MiXCR, one entry per CDR3 protein. This sample has roughly 360,000 distinct CDR3 sequences, with roughly 12% found just once. This same sample was also taken into another study, of T cells in Graves' hyperthyroidism and ophthalmopathy. As reported in that work: Exclusion followed for patients with uncontrolled infection, other autoimmune disease, pregnancy or lactation. Clinical symptoms, serum thyroxine and TRAb, thyroid ultrasound and orbital computed tomography were used for the diagnoses. Most expanded thyroid clonotypes above 0.001 recurred in blood.

This TCR was sampled from a young woman with Graves disease. The J gene is TRBJ2-3, the V gene TRBV6-1; 11 bases are shared with TRBD2. Sequenced material: peripheral blood mononuclear cells (PBMCs), taken at new diagnosis, from a patient treated with antithyroid drugs. The CDR3 region has the DNA TGTGCCAGCAGTGGCTTAGCGGGGGGGCTTGATACGCAGTATTTT. Its protein is CASSGLAGGLDTQYF.